This is a list of T cell receptor beta chains from one sample in a study of shared clonotypes between healthy human individuals. TCRdb keeps only in-frame clones here, not all; method: immunoSEQ multiplex PCR. The profile covers hundreds of thousands of clones, with about three quarters appearing a single time and 1.5% to 2% taken by the ten largest. Sequencing was carried out using memory CD4+ T cells sorted from blood. The receptors come from a woman in her 30s in good health. Each CDR3 is given with its conserved first and last residue. A D gene is named only where the DNA matches it firmly. Clone size, where shown, is once, few, many, or a class for clones that have expanded.

>NA|NA|TRBV28|TRBJ2-6
CASTRISGANVLTF
TGTGCCAGTACACGGATCTCTGGGGCCAACGTCCTGACTTTC
>TRBD1|NA|TRBV6-1|TRBJ1-1
CAISRQGGITEAFF
TGTGCCATCAGTAGACAGGGGGGGATCACTGAAGCTTTCTTT
>TRBD2|NA|TRBV4-1|TRBJ2-6
CASSLTAGTNSGANVLTF
TGCGCCAGCAGCCTGACTGCAGGGACTAACTCTGGGGCCAACGTCCTGACTTTC
>TRBD2|NA|TRBV6-5|TRBJ2-7
CASSYSSAGGPYEQYF
TGTGCCAGCAGTTACTCATCCGCGGGGGGCCCCTACGAGCAGTACTTC
>NA|NA|TRBV5-1|TRBJ2-1
CASSFRAGAYNEQFF
TGCGCCAGCAGCTTCAGGGCAGGGGCGTACAATGAGCAGTTCTTC
>TRBD2|few|TRBV30|TRBJ2-2
CAWTSGRATGELFF
TGTGCCTGGACTAGCGGGAGGGCCACCGGGGAGCTGTTTTTT
>NA|NA|TRBV4-1|TRBJ2-1
CASSQPARSPFNEQFF
TGCGCCAGCAGCCAACCCGCCAGAAGTCCTTTTAATGAGCAGTTCTTC
>NA|NA|TRBV7-8|TRBJ1-1
CASSLLENTEAFF
TGTGCCAGCAGCCTCCTTGAGAACACTGAAGCTTTCTTT
>NA|few|TRBV18|TRBJ1-1
CASSLGRGNTEAFF
TGTGCCAGCTCACTGGGGAGGGGCAACACTGAAGCTTTCTTT
>TRBD2|NA|TRBV10-2|TRBJ2-3
CAVRRGRAPTDTQYF
TGCGCCGTACGCAGAGGGAGGGCCCCCACAGATACGCAGTATTTT
>NA|NA|TRBV5-1|TRBJ2-3
CASSPGTYGGTDTQYF
TGCGCCAGCAGCCCTGGGACCTATGGGGGCACAGATACGCAGTATTTT
>TRBD1|few|TRBV14|TRBJ1-1
CASSQDMHRGSEAFF
TGTGCCAGCAGCCAAGATATGCACAGGGGCTCTGAAGCTTTCTTT
>TRBD2|NA|TRBV28|TRBJ2-7
CASSPPSSSGRYEQYF
TGTGCCAGCAGTCCCCCCTCCTCTAGCGGGAGATACGAGCAGTACTTC
>NA|NA|TRBV4-1|TRBJ2-4
CASSQETEKNIQYF
TGCGCCAGCAGCCAAGAAACAGAGAAAAACATTCAGTACTTC
>NA|few|TRBV6-5|TRBJ1-2
CASTHRGGLNYGYTF
TGTGCCAGCACTCACCGGGGGGGATTGAACTATGGCTACACCTTC
>NA|NA|TRBV29-1|TRBJ2-1
CSVLGWTGGNEQFF
TGCAGCGTTTTAGGGTGGACTGGGGGCAATGAGCAGTTCTTC
>NA|NA|TRBV28|TRBJ1-3
CASSFSSGVEDTIYF
TGTGCCAGCAGTTTCTCATCAGGGGTAGAAGACACCATATATTTT
>TRBD1|NA|TRBV7-3|TRBJ1-2
CASSLNTGGGYTF
TGTGCCAGCAGCTTAAATACAGGGGGTGGCTACACCTTC
>TRBD2|NA|TRBV9|TRBJ2-1
CASSVGKGLAGDNEQFF
TGTGCCAGCAGCGTAGGTAAGGGACTAGCGGGAGATAATGAGCAGTTCTTC
>TRBD2|few|TRBV11-2|TRBJ2-3
CASSLGVTSGFTQYF
TGTGCCAGCAGCTTAGGAGTGACTAGCGGTTTTACGCAGTATTTT
>NA|NA|TRBV19|TRBJ2-2
CASRDLANTGELFF
TGTGCCAGTAGAGATCTAGCGAACACCGGGGAGCTGTTTTTT
>TRBD2|once|TRBV6-4|TRBJ2-1
CASSASLAGGSYNEQFF
TGTGCCAGCAGTGCCTCTTTAGCGGGAGGGTCCTACAATGAGCAGTTCTTC
>NA|NA|TRBV11-2|TRBJ2-1
CASTLITGPLYNEQFF
TGTGCCAGCACCCTCATTACAGGGCCTTTATACAATGAGCAGTTCTTC
>NA|NA|TRBV30|TRBJ1-1
CAWSVWGNTEAFF
TGTGCCTGGAGTGTGTGGGGGAACACTGAAGCTTTCTTT
>NA|NA|TRBV27|TRBJ2-7
CASSFRGRAYEQYF
TGTGCCAGCAGTTTCAGGGGTAGAGCCTACGAGCAGTACTTC
>NA|few|TRBV30|TRBJ1-1
CAWGPGPTLAFF
TGTGCCTGGGGCCCCGGCCCGACGTTGGCTTTCTTT
>NA|few|TRBV18|TRBJ1-5
CASSPTGWSPQHF
TGTGCCAGCTCACCAACAGGGTGGTCGCCCCAGCATTTT
>TRBD2|NA|TRBV27|TRBJ2-3
CASTGTSGGTDTQYF
TGTGCCAGCACGGGGACTAGCGGGGGCACAGATACGCAGTATTTT
>TRBD2|few|TRBV5-1|TRBJ2-7
CASSLGVIAGGNEQYF
TGCGCCAGCAGCCTGGGGGTTATAGCGGGAGGCAACGAGCAGTACTTC
>NA|NA|TRBV6-6|TRBJ2-5
CASSYSRGLGETQYF
TGTGCCAGCAGTTACTCTCGCGGGCTAGGAGAGACCCAGTACTTC
>TRBD1|NA|TRBV30|TRBJ1-1
CAWSTTLRTGAAFF
TGTGCCTGGAGTACGACCCTGAGGACAGGGGCAGCTTTCTTT
>NA|many|TRBV7-7|TRBJ2-2
CASSPRRTGELFF
TGTGCCAGCAGCCCTAGGCGGACCGGGGAGCTGTTTTTT
>NA|NA|TRBV20-1|TRBJ2-5
CSARRRETQYF
TGCAGTGCTAGAAGGAGGGAGACCCAGTACTTC
>TRBD2|NA|TRBV19|TRBJ2-2
CASSLGLAGGITGELFF
TGTGCCAGTAGTCTAGGACTAGCGGGAGGGATCACCGGGGAGCTGTTTTTT
>NA|NA|TRBV7-3|TRBJ2-7
CASSLNGFGYEQYF
TGTGCCAGCAGCTTAAATGGTTTTGGGTACGAGCAGTACTTC
>TRBD2|NA|TRBV28|TRBJ2-7
CASSFGGSRYEQYF
TGTGCCAGCAGTTTCGGCGGGAGTCGGTACGAGCAGTACTTC
>NA|NA|TRBV28|TRBJ2-7
CASRKSGDSYEQYF
TGTGCCAGCAGGAAGTCAGGGGACTCCTACGAGCAGTACTTC
>TRBD1|NA|TRBV27|TRBJ1-1
CASSPQGATYTEAFF
TGTGCCAGCAGTCCACAGGGGGCTACGTACACTGAAGCTTTCTTT
>NA|many|TRBV5-5|TRBJ2-7
CASSLAVGPSYEQYF
TGTGCCAGCAGCTTGGCAGTGGGGCCCTCCTACGAGCAGTACTTC
>TRBD1|NA|TRBV6-5|TRBJ2-3
CASRGQGVGDTQYF
TGTGCCAGCAGGGGACAGGGTGTGGGAGATACGCAGTATTTT
>NA|NA|TRBV6-1|TRBJ1-5
CASRGPHNQPQHF
TGTGCCAGCAGGGGACCTCACAATCAGCCCCAGCATTTT
>NA|NA|TRBV30|TRBJ1-5
CAWSRPPSGGHQPQHF
TGTGCCTGGAGCCGACCTCCCAGCGGTGGCCATCAGCCCCAGCATTTT